The clone carrying this TCR beta chain has only a few counts. As yet, its antigen is unknown. Isolated RNA was reverse transcribed in full, so expressed TCRB transcripts were sequenced. Sequencing used immunoSEQ multiplex PCR; TCRdb keeps in-frame clones, though not all of them. The sample records about 450,000 clones, roughly 11% being singletons. The record originates from a study of beta chain features in type 1 diabetes. V dropped 3 bases and J dropped 4 bases, with 12 bases sitting between them. CDR1 and CDR2 from the germline V gene are SEHNR and FQNEAQ (reference sequence). The CDR3 has 14 amino acids. The single heparinised draw taken from each donor contained around 120 mL of blood on average. Study-wide findings and caveats: Whatever favoring of shorter templates PCR might show would apply equally to patients and controls. Sequencing used cDNA, and cells with high TCR expression could therefore be over-represented. Shortening of TCRB CDR3s, moderate but significant, appeared in all four CD4+ subsets of Type 1 diabetes patients.

V usage is TRBV7-9 and J usage is TRBJ1-1; weak D call: TRBD1 (5 bases). This receptor was identified in a woman in her late teens or twenties in good health. Sample: naive CD4+ T cells from blood. The CDR3 region is CASSLRGEGTEAFF. DNA of the CDR3: TGTGCCAGCAGCTTGAGAGGGGAGGGCACTGAAGCTTTCTTT.